The rows below give T cell receptor beta chains drawn from one sample of a study of cytomegalovirus exposure and HLA in healthy donors. This table comes from immunoSEQ multiplex PCR, and its TCRdb copy is limited to in-frame clones, with some not included. The sample yields approximately 160,000 clones, roughly 84% seen once. The sample comprised PBMCs. Source of these receptors: a male donor in good health and CMV-seronegative. The conserved cysteine and the conserved F or W are not part of the CDR3 here. Fields, in order: D gene, J gene, V gene, CDR3 protein. A D gene is named only where the DNA matches it firmly.

d_call: TRBD1
j_call: TRBJ2-7
v_call: TRBV28
cdr3_aa: ASIPRQGPPRGFYEQY

d_call: NA
j_call: TRBJ1-1
v_call: TRBV20-1
cdr3_aa: SASYGAF

d_call: NA
j_call: TRBJ2-1
v_call: TRBV5-1
cdr3_aa: ATSGTPYNEQF

d_call: NA
j_call: TRBJ2-3
v_call: TRBV4-3
cdr3_aa: ASSQGIITGSEGNADTQY

d_call: NA
j_call: TRBJ1-4
v_call: TRBV18
cdr3_aa: ASSPIDNREGKLF

d_call: NA
j_call: TRBJ1-3
v_call: TRBV7-8
cdr3_aa: ASSPLGARGSGNTIY

d_call: NA
j_call: TRBJ1-5
v_call: TRBV29-1
cdr3_aa: SVSGDQGNQPQH

d_call: NA
j_call: TRBJ1-2
v_call: TRBV5-8
cdr3_aa: ASSLGYRLGYGYT

d_call: TRBD2
j_call: TRBJ2-7
v_call: TRBV28
cdr3_aa: ASRGTRGSYEQY

d_call: NA
j_call: TRBJ2-2
v_call: TRBV6-4
cdr3_aa: ASSGQSNTGELF

d_call: TRBD2
j_call: TRBJ2-7
v_call: TRBV27
cdr3_aa: ASSFGGGYEQY

d_call: NA
j_call: TRBJ2-5
v_call: TRBV7-9
cdr3_aa: ASSGGTSPGETQY

d_call: TRBD2
j_call: TRBJ2-1
v_call: TRBV7-2
cdr3_aa: ASSRTRLINEQF

d_call: NA
j_call: TRBJ1-1
v_call: TRBV29-1
cdr3_aa: SGGPSEAF

d_call: TRBD2
j_call: TRBJ2-1
v_call: TRBV6-1
cdr3_aa: ASSRLAGGNEQF

d_call: NA
j_call: TRBJ2-7
v_call: TRBV5-1
cdr3_aa: ASSSREGYEQY

d_call: TRBD2
j_call: TRBJ2-5
v_call: TRBV15
cdr3_aa: ATFPGGGQETQY

d_call: TRBD1
j_call: TRBJ1-2
v_call: TRBV7-9
cdr3_aa: ASSQQGVRYGYT

d_call: TRBD1
j_call: TRBJ1-5
v_call: TRBV7-9
cdr3_aa: SSSSSNRDRVGQPQH

d_call: TRBD2
j_call: TRBJ2-1
v_call: TRBV7-9
cdr3_aa: ASRGLAGGNEQF

d_call: TRBD2
j_call: TRBJ2-2
v_call: TRBV5-1
cdr3_aa: ASSPLAGGPGELF

d_call: NA
j_call: TRBJ2-1
v_call: TRBV4-1
cdr3_aa: ASSQGTRINPYNEQF

d_call: NA
j_call: TRBJ1-6
v_call: TRBV4-3
cdr3_aa: ASSQDPAQQSSYNSPLH

d_call: NA
j_call: TRBJ1-4
v_call: TRBV7-8
cdr3_aa: ASSPTRQVNEKLF

d_call: NA
j_call: TRBJ1-5
v_call: TRBV7-8
cdr3_aa: ASSLVGSHQPQH